This T cell receptor beta chain was sequenced in a study of CD8+ T cells in alopecia areata. Background on the study: Recipient mice, approximately 6-11-week-old female C3H/HeJ animals, received skin from 6-12-month-old C3H/HeJ graft donors with spontaneous alopecia.

Study-level points and caveats: Normal skin's resident alphabeta T cells are sequenced alongside lesional scalp T cells. Lesional scalp exceeded normal scalp in clonality, especially in alopecia totalis/universalis. Although TCR sharing was seen in mice, sharing across patients was less clear, possibly for HLA-related reasons.

RNA extraction was followed by reverse transcription into cDNA, which acted as the sequencing template. Clones were read by immunoSEQ multiplex PCR, and TCRdb kept only the in-frame ones, dropping some. The counts give about 5,900 clones, none of them seen only once; about a quarter is held by the top ten. CDR1 and CDR2 (germline): SGHDT, FRDEAV. The CDR3 is 14 amino acids. Only a few counts were recorded for this clone. The antigen remains unidentified. All gene names here are mouse names. The CDR3 extends 4 residues past the end of the read, so its final part is completed from the germline J gene. The same CDR3 can be traced to other DNA sequences in this sample. Time point reported: mouse skin 6 weeks after grafting, around onset of hair loss.

The sequencing used skin, collected at week 6. The chain couples TRBV14 to TRBJ2-5; TRBD1 matches at 9 bases. The receptor comes from a C3H/HeJ mouse with alopecia areata. The mouse strain carries the MHC haplotype H2-k. CDR3 protein: CASSFGDREDTQYF. The sequenced CDR3 bases are TGTGCCAGCAGTTTCGGGGACAGGGAAGAC.